The source of this TCR beta chain is a study of blood T cell repertoires in COVID-19. Study information: Samples came from the United States, Italy and Spain, spanning acute and convalescent COVID-19. The analysed material was cDNA or gDNA that came from T cells, B-cell-depleted T cells, or PBMCs.

This CDR3 is 14 amino acids long. Trimming pared 1 base from V and 3 bases from J, leaving 9 bases between. CDR1 is SGHTA and CDR2 is FQGNSA in the germline V gene. Per the authors' pipeline: The assay estimated nucleated cells by amplifying reference gene primers. Using immunoSEQ multiplex PCR, the repertoire was profiled, and TCRdb retains in-frame clones only, with some absent. V and J calls and clone size are given by that table; D and trimming were obtained from the DNA. The sample records some 80,000 clones, roughly 80% being singletons. This clone was counted a single time. The sequenced material came from peripheral blood. The sequence came from a woman in her seventies with acute or convalescent COVID-19. This rearrangement joins TRBV7-2 to TRBJ1-1, with D perhaps matching TRBD1 (5 bases). This CDR3 reads CASSLGGGDTEAFF. The CDR3 nucleotides read TGTGCCAGCAGCTTAGGTGGGGGGGACACTGAAGCTTTCTTT.